The rows below give T cell receptor beta chains drawn from one sample of a study of post-analysis software for immune sequencing data. TCRdb analysed the PCR reads with MiXCR anew, one entry per CDR3 protein. This sample has over 700,000 distinct CDR3 sequences, with 25% to 30% found just once. Specimen: blood. Receptor source: a girl aged 10 to 17 with multiple sclerosis. Both conserved end residues are part of each CDR3. A D gene is named only where the DNA matches it firmly. Size is omitted from some rows. Given values are once, few, many or a class for expanded clones.

NA TRBJ1-5 NA TRBV2 TGTGCCAGCAGTGTTCAGGGCCCCACAGGAGGTCAGCCCCAGCATTTT CASSVQGPTGGQPQHF
NA TRBJ1-4 TRBD1 TRBV28 TGTGCCAGCAGTCAGATCTATTCCGGACAGGGAGGGGAAAAACTGTTTTTT CASSQIYSGQGGEKLFF
many TRBJ1-6 NA TRBV29-1 TGCAGCGTTGAGGAAAGCTATAATTCACCCCTCCACTTT CSVEESYNSPLHF
NA TRBJ2-1 NA TRBV20-1 TGCAGTGCTAGAGTCCCGGCCCACAATGAGCAGTTCTTC CSARVPAHNEQFF
NA TRBJ1-5 NA TRBV3-1 TGTGCCAGCAGCCAGACTCCAGGGAACAATCAGCCCCAGCATTTT CASSQTPGNNQPQHF
few TRBJ2-1 TRBD1 TRBV12-3/TRBV12-4 TGTGCCAGCAGTCGGACAGGGTTCCCCACTAGCAGGTCTGGCAATGAGCAGTTCTTC CASSRTGFPTSRSGNEQFF
few TRBJ2-1 NA TRBV6-2/TRBV6-3 TGTGCCAGCAGACCTCCCGGGGGATTCAATGAGCAGTTCTTC CASRPPGGFNEQFF
NA TRBJ1-2 TRBD1 TRBV10-3 TGTGCCATCAGGGAGGGGACAGCCAACTATGGCTACACCTTC CAIREGTANYGYTF
NA TRBJ1-1 NA TRBV7-9 TGTGCCAGCAGGTCGAGGGGGGGAGCCACTGAAGCTTTCTTT CASRSRGGATEAFF
NA TRBJ1-1 NA TRBV24-1 TGTGCCACCAGTGATGCAGGACGGACTGAAGCTTTCTTT CATSDAGRTEAFF
many TRBJ2-7 NA TRBV13 TGTGCCAGCAGCTTAGGTAGCCAAGCAGACTACGAGCAGTACTTC CASSLGSQADYEQYF
NA TRBJ2-3 NA TRBV9 TGTGCCAGCAGTTGGGCGGATAGCACAGATACGCAGTATTTT CASSWADSTDTQYF
NA TRBJ2-7 TRBD2 TRBV6-2/TRBV6-3 TGTGCCAGCAGTTCCGGACTAGCGCGGTACGAGCAGTACTTC CASSSGLARYEQYF
NA TRBJ2-3 TRBD2 TRBV5-1 TGCGCCAGCAGCTTTGGGTTACTAGCGGATAGCACAGATACGCAGTATTTT CASSFGLLADSTDTQYF
NA TRBJ2-5 NA TRBV20-1 TGCAGTGCTTTAACCCCCCAAGAGACCCAGTACTTC CSALTPQETQYF
NA TRBJ2-7 NA TRBV7-2 TGTGCCAGCAGCTTAAGCCCGAGGAGTGGGCAGTACTTC CASSLSPRSGQYF
few TRBJ2-3 NA TRBV6-6 TGTGCCAGCAGTTACCCGCGGTCCACTAGCACAGATACGCAGTATTTT CASSYPRSTSTDTQYF
NA TRBJ2-6 TRBD2 TRBV7-8 TGTGCCAGCAGCTCCTCCTTTGGACTAGCGGGAGGGTCTGGGGCCAACGTCCTGACTTTC CASSSSFGLAGGSGANVLTF
NA TRBJ1-1 TRBD1 TRBV20-1 TGCAGGGCTAGAATGGACAGGGCTATAGCTTTCTTT CRARMDRAIAFF
once TRBJ2-3 TRBD2 TRBV20-1 TGCAGTGCTAGGTCGTATGGCGGGGGAATTGCAGATACGCAGTATTTT CSARSYGGGIADTQYF
NA TRBJ2-3 NA TRBV12-3/TRBV12-4 TGTGCCAGCAGCCGCGGGATGTCAGATACGCAGTATTTT CASSRGMSDTQYF
NA TRBJ1-5 TRBD1 TRBV7-9 TGTGCCAGCAGCTTAGCGAGACAGGGTTATAGCAATCAGCCCCAGCATTTT CASSLARQGYSNQPQHF
few TRBJ2-7 NA TRBV7-9 TGTGCCAGCAGCTTAGGCCAAGGAGGGGGGCGAAACTACGAGCAGTACTTC CASSLGQGGGRNYEQYF
few TRBJ1-1 NA TRBV10-3 TGTGCCATCAGTGACCGATCAGGGATTGAAGCTTTCTTT CAISDRSGIEAFF
once TRBJ1-1 NA TRBV20-1 TGCAGTGCTAGAGATCTTTTATTCGGTATGAACACTGAAGCTTTCTTT CSARDLLFGMNTEAFF
NA TRBJ1-2 TRBD1 TRBV5-1 TGTGCCAGCAGCTTAGATACAGGGGGTGGCTATGGCTACACCTTC CASSLDTGGGYGYTF
few TRBJ2-5 TRBD1 TRBV4-3 TGCGCCAGCAGCCAGCACACCTCGGGACAGGGGGCTCGGGAGCAGTACTTC CASSQHTSGQGAREQYF
few TRBJ1-6 NA TRBV20-1 TGCAGTGCAAGAGGCCATAATTCACCCCTCCACTTT CSARGHNSPLHF
few TRBJ2-3 TRBD2 TRBV18 TGTGCCAGCTCACCAGGGACTAGCGGGAGAGATACGCAGTATTTT CASSPGTSGRDTQYF
few TRBJ2-3 NA TRBV3-1 TGTGCCAGCAGCCAAGACCCGGCAACTATACTGGGAAGGGGCTATACGCAGTATTTT CASSQDPATILGRGYTQYF
few TRBJ1-1 NA TRBV5-6 TGTGCCAGCAGCTTGCCTTTGGTTGAAGCTTTCTTT CASSLPLVEAFF
NA TRBJ1-2 NA TRBV5-1 TGCGCCAGCAGCTTCCTGAAGAGGGACTATGGCTACACCTTC CASSFLKRDYGYTF
few TRBJ1-5 NA TRBV27 TGTGCCAGCAGCAACCTCGGCGGCCAGCCCCAGCATTTT CASSNLGGQPQHF
NA TRBJ1-2 TRBD1 TRBV5-5 TGTGCCAGCAGCTTGGCACTACCGGTGGGGACAGGGTCCAACTATGGCTACACCTTC CASSLALPVGTGSNYGYTF
NA TRBJ2-3 TRBD1 TRBV20-1 TGCAGTGCCACCGGGACAGACTTCACAGATACGCAGTATTTT CSATGTDFTDTQYF
NA TRBJ2-7 TRBD1 TRBV2 TGTGCCAGCAGCGACCCAAACTCCGGGACAGGGGACTACAATGAGCAGTACTTC CASSDPNSGTGDYNEQYF
NA TRBJ2-3 TRBD1 TRBV25-1 TGTGCCAGCAGTGCCGCGACAGGGTTGAAAACAGATACGCAGTATTTT CASSAATGLKTDTQYF
many TRBJ2-1 NA TRBV6-5 TGTGCCAGCAGCCCAGGGAGTTCCTACAATGAGCAGTTCTTC CASSPGSSYNEQFF
NA TRBJ2-7 NA TRBV11-3 TGTGCCAGCAGCGAGAGGGCACAGAGCGAGCAGTACTTC CASSERAQSEQYF
NA TRBJ1-1 TRBD1 TRBV5-1 TGCGCCAGCAGCGTGACAGGGGGTGACACTGAAGCTTTCTTT CASSVTGGDTEAFF